A selection of T cell receptor beta chains follows, all from one sample in a study of beta chain features in type 1 diabetes. Here immunoSEQ multiplex PCR was the method, and the copy in TCRdb shows in-frame clones only, minus some. The sample lists just over 600,000 clones; about 14% were seen once. Sequenced input: naive CD4+ T cells from blood. The origin of the receptors is a man between 18 and 35 years old in good health. Each CDR3 is given with its conserved first and last residue. The D gene is left open where the match is weak. Clone size is shown for a subset of rows, as once, few, many or a class of expanded clone.

CASSRLAGGPGEQFF | TGTGCCAGCAGCCGACTAGCGGGAGGGCCCGGAGAGCAGTTCTTC | TRBJ2-1 | NA | TRBD2 | TRBV7-7
CASSYDRLSYNEQFF | TGTGCCAGCAGCTACGACAGACTGTCCTACAATGAGCAGTTCTTC | TRBJ2-1 | NA | NA | TRBV9
CASSLGTGSGKNIQYF | TGTGCCAGCAGTCTCGGGACAGGGTCGGGCAAAAACATTCAGTACTTC | TRBJ2-4 | few | TRBD1 | TRBV28
CASSLLGLEQYF | TGTGCCAGCAGTTTGCTGGGTCTGGAGCAGTACTTC | TRBJ2-7 | few | NA | TRBV28
CASSLTETQYF | TGTGCCAGCAGCCTCACAGAGACCCAGTACTTC | TRBJ2-5 | NA | NA | TRBV7-6
CASSRGGTGYNEQFF | TGTGCCAGCAGCCGAGGAGGGACAGGGTACAATGAGCAGTTCTTC | TRBJ2-1 | NA | TRBD1 | TRBV6-5
CASRLASGPTYEQYF | TGCGCCAGCAGACTCGCTAGCGGACCGACCTACGAGCAGTACTTC | TRBJ2-7 | NA | TRBD2 | TRBV5-1
CASSLAGARVHEQYF | TGTGCCAGCAGCTTAGCGGGGGCCAGGGTCCACGAGCAGTACTTC | TRBJ2-7 | NA | NA | TRBV7-9
CASRKQVTLEQYF | TGTGCCAGCAGGAAACAGGTAACCCTCGAGCAGTACTTC | TRBJ2-7 | NA | NA | TRBV2
CASSRAESAEAFF | TGCGCCAGCAGCCGGGCCGAGTCCGCTGAAGCTTTCTTT | TRBJ1-1 | NA | NA | TRBV4-1
CASSAPDGKAFF | TGTGCCAGCAGCGCACCGGACGGGAAAGCTTTCTTT | TRBJ1-1 | few | NA | TRBV7-2
CASSLEQRYGYTF | TGCGCCAGCAGCTTGGAACAGCGCTATGGCTACACCTTC | TRBJ1-2 | NA | NA | TRBV5-1
CAISDKANYGYTF | TGTGCCATCAGCGATAAAGCTAACTATGGCTACACCTTC | TRBJ1-2 | NA | NA | TRBV10-3
CASSLRGQGQETQYF | TGTGCCAGCAGTCTCCGAGGACAGGGCCAAGAGACCCAGTACTTC | TRBJ2-5 | NA | TRBD1 | TRBV6-1
CASSSTSGGSSYNEQFF | TGTGCCAGCAGCTCCACCTCGGGGGGGAGCTCCTACAATGAGCAGTTCTTC | TRBJ2-1 | few | TRBD2 | TRBV7-9
CAISWGGGNEKLFF | TGTGCCATCAGTTGGGGCGGAGGGAATGAAAAACTGTTTTTT | TRBJ1-4 | NA | NA | TRBV10-3
CASSGILNQPQHF | TGCGCCAGCAGCGGTATCCTCAATCAGCCCCAGCATTTT | TRBJ1-5 | few | NA | TRBV4-3
CASSLGGTASYEQYF | TGCGCCAGCAGCTTGGGAGGGACAGCCTCCTACGAGCAGTACTTC | TRBJ2-7 | NA | TRBD1 | TRBV5-1
CASSPDNYYEQYF | TGCGCCAGCAGCCCGGACAACTACTACGAGCAGTACTTC | TRBJ2-7 | NA | NA | TRBV5-1